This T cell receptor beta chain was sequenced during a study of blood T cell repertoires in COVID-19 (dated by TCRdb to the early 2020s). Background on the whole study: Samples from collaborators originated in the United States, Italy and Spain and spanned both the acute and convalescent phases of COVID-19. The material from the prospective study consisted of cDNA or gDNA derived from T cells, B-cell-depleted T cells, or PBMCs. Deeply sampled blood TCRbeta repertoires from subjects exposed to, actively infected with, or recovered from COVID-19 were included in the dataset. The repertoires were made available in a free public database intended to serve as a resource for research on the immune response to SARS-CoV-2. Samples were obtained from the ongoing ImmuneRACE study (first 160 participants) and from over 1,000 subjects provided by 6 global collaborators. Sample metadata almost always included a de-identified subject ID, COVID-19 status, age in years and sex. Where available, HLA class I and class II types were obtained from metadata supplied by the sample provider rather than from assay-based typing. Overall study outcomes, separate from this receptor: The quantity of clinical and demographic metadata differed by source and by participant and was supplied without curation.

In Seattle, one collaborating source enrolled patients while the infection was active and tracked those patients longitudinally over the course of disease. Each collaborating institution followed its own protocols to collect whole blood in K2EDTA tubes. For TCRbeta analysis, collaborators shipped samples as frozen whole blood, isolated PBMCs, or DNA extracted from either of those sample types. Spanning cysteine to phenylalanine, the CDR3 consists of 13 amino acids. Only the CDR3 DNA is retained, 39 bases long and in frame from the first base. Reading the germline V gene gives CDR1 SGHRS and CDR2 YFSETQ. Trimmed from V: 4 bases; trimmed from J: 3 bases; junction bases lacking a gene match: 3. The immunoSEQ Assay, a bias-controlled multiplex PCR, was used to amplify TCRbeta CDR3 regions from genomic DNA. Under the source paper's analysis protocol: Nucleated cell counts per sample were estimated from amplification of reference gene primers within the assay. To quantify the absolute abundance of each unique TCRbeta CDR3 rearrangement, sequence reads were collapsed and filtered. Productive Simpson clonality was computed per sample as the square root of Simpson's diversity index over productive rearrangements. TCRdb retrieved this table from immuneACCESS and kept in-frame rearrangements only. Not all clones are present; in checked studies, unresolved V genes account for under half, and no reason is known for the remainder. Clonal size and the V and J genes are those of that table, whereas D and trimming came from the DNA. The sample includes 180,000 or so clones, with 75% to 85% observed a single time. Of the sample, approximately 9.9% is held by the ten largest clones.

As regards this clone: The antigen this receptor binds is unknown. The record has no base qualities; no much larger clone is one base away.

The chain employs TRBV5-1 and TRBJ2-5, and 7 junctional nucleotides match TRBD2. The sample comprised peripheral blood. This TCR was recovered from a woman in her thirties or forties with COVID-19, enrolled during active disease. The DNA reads TGCGCCAGCAGCCTAGCGGTAAAAGAGACCCAGTACTTC. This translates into CASSLAVKETQYF.